The clone carrying this T cell receptor beta chain showed up many times. This sample is drawn from a study of human T cells and chemical hapten exposure. Background on the study: Patients' scalps got diphenylcyclopropenone weekly throughout the approximately 23-week study. Patch tests containing 0.01% DPC, applied to the upper back, were read at 6 days. Women made up most patients, who had alopecia areata, totalis or universalis.

The germline V and J ends were trimmed by 3 bases and 1 base, with 7 bases remaining between them. The CDR3 runs 13 residues. CDR1 is SGHRS and CDR2 is YFSETQ in the germline V gene. Time point given: pre-sensitization, week 0. Sample treatment: therapeutic diphenylcyclopropenone sensitization with weekly scalp DPC. The study enrolled 18 to 70-year-old alopecia patients suitable for DPC. MiXCR, applied by TCRdb to the RACE reads, yields one record per CDR3 protein. The table has some 300,000 distinct CDR3 sequences, 5% to 6.5% seen once. The TCR sequence derives from a woman aged 18-30 years with alopecia areata. Some clones in this sample may be carry-over from other donors' samples. The chain combines TRBV5-1 with TRBJ1-1; perhaps TRBD1 as D (6 bases). The specimen was whole blood, collected in connection with sensitization to the hapten diphenylcyclopropenone (DPC). The CDR3: CASSWGQNTEAFF. The CDR3 DNA follows: TGCGCCAGCAGCTGGGGACAGAACACTGAAGCTTTCTTT.